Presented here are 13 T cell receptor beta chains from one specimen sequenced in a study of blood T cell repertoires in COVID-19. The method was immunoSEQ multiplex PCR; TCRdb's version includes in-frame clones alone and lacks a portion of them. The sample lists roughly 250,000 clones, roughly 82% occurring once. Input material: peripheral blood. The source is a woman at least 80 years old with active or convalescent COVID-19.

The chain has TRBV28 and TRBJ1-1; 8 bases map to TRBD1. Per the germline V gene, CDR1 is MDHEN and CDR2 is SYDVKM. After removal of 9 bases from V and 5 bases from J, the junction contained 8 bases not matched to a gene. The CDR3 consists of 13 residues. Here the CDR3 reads CASRQGARTEAFF. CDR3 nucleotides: TGTGCCAGTCGTCAGGGGGCGCGTACTGAAGCTTTCTTT.

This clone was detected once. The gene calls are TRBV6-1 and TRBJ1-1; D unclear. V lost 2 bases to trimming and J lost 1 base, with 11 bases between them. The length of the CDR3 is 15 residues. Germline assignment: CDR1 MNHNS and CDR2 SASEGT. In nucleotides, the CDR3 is TGTGCCAGCAGTGAAAGGAGTAACGGGAACACTGAAGCTTTCTTT. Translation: CASSERSNGNTEAFF.

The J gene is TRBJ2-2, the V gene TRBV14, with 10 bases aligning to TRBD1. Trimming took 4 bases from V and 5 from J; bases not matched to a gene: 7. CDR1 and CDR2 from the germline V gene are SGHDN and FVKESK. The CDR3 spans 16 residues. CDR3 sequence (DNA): TGTGCCAGCAGCCGACCGGGACAGGGGAGAACCGGGGAGCTGTTTTTT. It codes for CASSRPGQGRTGELFF.

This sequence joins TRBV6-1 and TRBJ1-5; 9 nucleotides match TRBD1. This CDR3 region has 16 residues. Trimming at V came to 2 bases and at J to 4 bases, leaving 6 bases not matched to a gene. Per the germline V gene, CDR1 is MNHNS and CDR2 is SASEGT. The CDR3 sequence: CASSEMGTGNNQPQHF. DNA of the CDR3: TGTGCCAGCAGTGAAATGGGGACAGGGAATAATCAGCCCCAGCATTTT.

This CDR3 reads CASSEFSLTDTQYF. The CDR3 nucleotides read TGTGCCAGCAGTGAATTCAGTCTCACAGATACGCAGTATTTT. The rearrangement links TRBV25-1 to TRBJ2-3; D is ambiguous. CDR3 length: 14 amino acids. V gave up 1 base and J gave up 2 bases, with 7 bases separating them. Looked up from germline, CDR1 is MGHDK and CDR2 is SYGVNS.

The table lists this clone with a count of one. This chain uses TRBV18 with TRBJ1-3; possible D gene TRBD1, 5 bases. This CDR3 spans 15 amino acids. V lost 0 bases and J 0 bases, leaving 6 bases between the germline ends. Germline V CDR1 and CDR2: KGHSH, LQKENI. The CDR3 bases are TGTGCCAGCTCACCACCGACAGTCTCTGGAAACACCATATATTTT. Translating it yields CASSPPTVSGNTIYF.

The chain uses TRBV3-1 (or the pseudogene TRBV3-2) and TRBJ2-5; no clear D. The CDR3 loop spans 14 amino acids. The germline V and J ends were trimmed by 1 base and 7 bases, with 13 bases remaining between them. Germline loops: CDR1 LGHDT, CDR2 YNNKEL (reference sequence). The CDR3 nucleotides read TGTGCCAGCAGCCAAGGGGTACAGCTGGCGACCCAGTACTTC. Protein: CASSQGVQLATQYF.

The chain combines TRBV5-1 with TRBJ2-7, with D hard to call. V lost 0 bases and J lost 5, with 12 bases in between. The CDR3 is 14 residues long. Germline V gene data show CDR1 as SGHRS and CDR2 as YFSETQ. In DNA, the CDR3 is TGCGCCAGCAGCTTGGTCCCGAGCCAAGACGAGCAGTACTTC. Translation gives CASSLVPSQDEQYF.

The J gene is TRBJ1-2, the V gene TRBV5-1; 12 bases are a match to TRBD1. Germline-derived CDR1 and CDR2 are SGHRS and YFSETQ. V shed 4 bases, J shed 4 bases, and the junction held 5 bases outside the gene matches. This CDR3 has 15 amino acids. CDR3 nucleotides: TGCGCCAGCAGCACGGGACAGGGGGCTCGCTATGGCTACACCTTC. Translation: CASSTGQGARYGYTF.

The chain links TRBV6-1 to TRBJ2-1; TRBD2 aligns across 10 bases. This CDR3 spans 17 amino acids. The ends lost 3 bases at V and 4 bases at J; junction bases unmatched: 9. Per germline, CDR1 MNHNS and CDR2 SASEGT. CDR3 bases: TGTGCCAGCAGTGATCTCTCGGCTAGCGGGAGATACAATGAGCAGTTCTTC. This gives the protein CASSDLSASGRYNEQFF.

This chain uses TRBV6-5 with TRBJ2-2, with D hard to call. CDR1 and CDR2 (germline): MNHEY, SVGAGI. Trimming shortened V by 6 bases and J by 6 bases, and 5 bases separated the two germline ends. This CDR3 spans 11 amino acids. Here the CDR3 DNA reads TGTGCCAGCAGCCAGTCCGGGGAGCTGTTTTTT. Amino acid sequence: CASSQSGELFF.

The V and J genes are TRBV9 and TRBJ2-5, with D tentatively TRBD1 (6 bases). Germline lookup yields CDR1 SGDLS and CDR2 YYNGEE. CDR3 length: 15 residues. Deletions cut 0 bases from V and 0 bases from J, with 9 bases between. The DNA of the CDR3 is TGTGCCAGCAGCGTAGGTGGGGGCTACCAAGAGACCCAGTACTTC. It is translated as CASSVGGGYQETQYF. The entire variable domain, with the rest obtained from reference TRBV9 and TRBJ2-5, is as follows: DSGVTQTPKHLITATGQRVTLRCSPRSGDLSVYWYQQSLDQGLQFLIQYYNGEERAKGNILERFSAQQFPDLHSELNLSSLELGDSALYFCASSVGGGYQETQYFGPGTRLLVL.

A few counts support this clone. CDR3 sequence: CASSGPQGSNSPLHF. The DNA of the CDR3 is TGTGCCAGCAGCGGACCTCAGGGATCTAATTCACCCCTCCACTTT. This chain connects TRBV2 to TRBJ1-6; D may be TRBD1 (5 bases). CDR3 length equals 15 residues. The V and J ends lost 6 bases and 6 bases respectively, with 15 bases between them. Looked up from germline, CDR1 is SNHLY and CDR2 is FYNNEI.